The entry below describes one T cell receptor (beta chain). The trim removed 4 bases at V and 3 bases at J, leaving 8 bases unmatched. Germline V CDR1 and CDR2: ENHRY, SYGVKD. The CDR3 sequence is 16 residues long. This entry is derived from a study of blood T cell repertoires in COVID-19. Study as a whole: The study drew acute and convalescent COVID-19 samples from the United States, Italy and Spain. Sample material is recorded as cDNA or gDNA derived from T cells, B-cell-depleted T cells, or PBMCs.

Original handling: How many nucleated cells were present was estimated from reference gene primer amplification. Clones were sequenced by immunoSEQ multiplex PCR, and TCRdb holds only the in-frame ones, with some missing. V and J calls plus clone size are reproduced from that table; the DNA served to infer D and trimming. The top ten clones hold around a third of a sample with 30,000 to 40,000 clones, 70% to 80% of them seen once. This chain joins TRBV10-3 and TRBJ2-3; 9 bases fit TRBD1. The sequencing sample was made of peripheral blood. The sequence came from an elderly man with acute or convalescent COVID-19. This CDR3 is CAISGAETGGTDTQYF. The DNA for the CDR3 is TGTGCCATCAGTGGGGCAGAGACAGGGGGAACAGATACGCAGTATTTT.